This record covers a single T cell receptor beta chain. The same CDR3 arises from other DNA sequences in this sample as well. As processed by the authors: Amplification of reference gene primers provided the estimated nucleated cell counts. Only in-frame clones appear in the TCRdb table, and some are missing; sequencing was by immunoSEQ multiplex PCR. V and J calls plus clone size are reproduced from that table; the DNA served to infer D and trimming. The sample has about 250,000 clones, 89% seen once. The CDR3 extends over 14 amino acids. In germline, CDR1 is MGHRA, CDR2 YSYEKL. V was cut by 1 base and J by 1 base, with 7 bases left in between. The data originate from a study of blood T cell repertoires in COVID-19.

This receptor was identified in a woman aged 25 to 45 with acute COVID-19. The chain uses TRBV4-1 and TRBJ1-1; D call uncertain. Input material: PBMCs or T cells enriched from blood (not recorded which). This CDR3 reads CASSQVGGNTEAFF. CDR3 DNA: TGCGCCAGCAGCCAAGTCGGCGGGAACACTGAAGCTTTCTTT.